This T cell receptor beta chain was documented in a study of OX40 agonist ivuxolimab in advanced cancers. Whole-study results and caveats: Partial responders receiving 0.1-3.0 mg/kg showed among the lowest clonal expansion. On average, CD8+ T cells had more expanded clones than CD4+.

V lost 2 bases, J lost 10 bases, and 20 bases stayed unmatched. The CDR3 is 20 amino acids. Per germline, CDR1 SGDLS and CDR2 YYNGEE. TCRdb's table, derived via immunoSEQ multiplex PCR, lists solely in-frame clones and lacks some. The sample has fewer than 100,000 clones, 89% seen once. As for this clone: The antigen is unknown.

The J gene is TRBJ2-6, the V gene TRBV9; 11 bases map to TRBD1. The TCR comes from an adult with an advanced solid tumor such as melanoma, head and neck, liver or kidney cancer. Sequencing was performed on CD4+ or CD8+ T cells sorted from blood, taken in a trial of the OX40 agonist ivuxolimab. CDR3 residues: CASSVLFGQGARIRRNVLTF. The CDR3 DNA reads TGTGCCAGCAGCGTCTTATTTGGACAGGGGGCGCGTATCAGGAGGAACGTCCTGACTTTC.